This T cell receptor (beta chain) was obtained from a study of blood T cell repertoires in COVID-19. Overall study: Acute and convalescent COVID-19 specimens originated in the United States, Italy and Spain.

Sequenced by immunoSEQ multiplex PCR; TCRdb stores in-frame clones only, minus some. In the table there are around 70,000 clones, almost 90% of which are singletons. The V end lost 7 bases, the J end lost 0 bases, and 12 bases lay between the germline ends. Germline V gene sequence: CDR1 SGHRS, CDR2 YFSETQ. The CDR3 is 14 residues long. V gene TRBV5-1 combines with J gene TRBJ2-3, with D perhaps matching TRBD1 (5 bases). Source material: peripheral blood. This TCR was sampled from a woman at least 80 years old with active or convalescent COVID-19. CDR3 region: CASGGHPSTDTQYF. CDR3 DNA sequence: TGCGCCAGCGGCGGACACCCCAGCACAGATACGCAGTATTTT.